This record covers a single T cell receptor beta chain. No antigen is known for it. Base-call qualities are not available, and no considerably larger clone is one nucleotide away. Library preparation used the immunoSEQ multiplex PCR assay. TCRdb took over this immuneACCESS table, retaining in-frame rearrangements with V and J assigned. Such tables are incomplete; in checked studies, under half of the missing clones stem from an unresolved V gene, and the remainder is unexplained. Within this sample are 9,500 to 15,000 clones, with about 95% of them counted one time only. The leading ten clones occupy roughly 6.3% of the sample. This specimen comes from a study of technical replicates of blood from a few donors (dated 2017 in TCRdb). This receptor was taken from a human donor in good health. Input material: PBMCs.

In nucleotide form, the sequence is TGTGCCAGCTCACCGCGGACTAGCGGGAGCTCCTACAATGAGCAGTTCTTC. Translated, this is CASSPRTSGSSYNEQFF. Here the chain combines TRBV18 and TRBJ2-1, with 13 middle bases fitting TRBD2. The CDR3 holds 17 amino acids from the cysteine to the phenylalanine. Only the CDR3 portion is preserved as DNA: 51 bases, with reading frame beginning at the first base. At the junction V is shortened by 3 bases and J by 0 bases; bases outside the gene matches: 2. In the germline V gene, CDR1 corresponds to KGHSH and CDR2 to LQKENI.